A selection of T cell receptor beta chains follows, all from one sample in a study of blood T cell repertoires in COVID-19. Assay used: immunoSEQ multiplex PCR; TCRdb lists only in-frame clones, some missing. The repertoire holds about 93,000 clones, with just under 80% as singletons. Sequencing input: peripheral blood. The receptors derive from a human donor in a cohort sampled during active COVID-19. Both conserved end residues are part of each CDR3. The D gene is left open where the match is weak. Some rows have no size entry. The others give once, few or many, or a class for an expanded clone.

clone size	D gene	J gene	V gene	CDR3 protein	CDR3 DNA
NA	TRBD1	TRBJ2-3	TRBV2	CASNRQGSGTDTQYF	TGTGCCAGCAATCGACAGGGTTCCGGCACAGATACGCAGTATTTT
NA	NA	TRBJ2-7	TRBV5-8	CASSLRYGGGQKYF	TGTGCCAGCAGCTTGAGATACGGGGGAGGCCAGAAGTACTTC
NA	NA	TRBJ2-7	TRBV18	CASSPQEGQTYEQYF	TGTGCCAGCTCCCCGCAGGAGGGACAGACCTACGAGCAGTACTTC
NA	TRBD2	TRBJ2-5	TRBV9	CASSARGGRGETQYF	TGTGCCAGCAGCGCCCGGGGGGGCCGGGGGGAGACCCAGTACTTC
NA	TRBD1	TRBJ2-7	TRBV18	CASSQQGASYEQYF	TGTGCCAGCTCACAACAGGGGGCCTCCTACGAGCAGTACTTC
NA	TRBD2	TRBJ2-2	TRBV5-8	CASSLRRTSGGYNTGELFF	TGTGCCAGCAGCCTCCGGCGGACTAGCGGGGGGTACAACACCGGGGAGCTGTTTTTT
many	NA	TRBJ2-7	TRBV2	CASSETRLYEQYF	TGTGCCAGCAGTGAAACCCGACTCTACGAGCAGTACTTC
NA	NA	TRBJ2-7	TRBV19	CASSTIQGSEQYF	TGTGCCAGTAGTACGATACAGGGATCCGAGCAGTACTTC
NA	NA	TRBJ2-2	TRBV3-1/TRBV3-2	CASSRRGELFF	TGTGCCAGCAGCCGCAGAGGGGAGCTGTTTTTT
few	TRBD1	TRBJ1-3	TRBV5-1	CASSSLPGQGAMGTIYF	TGCGCCAGCAGCTCCCTGCCGGGACAGGGCGCTATGGGGACCATATATTTT
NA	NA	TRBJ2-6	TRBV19	CASSITQQGSTGANVLTF	TGTGCCAGTAGTATCACCCAACAGGGATCAACTGGGGCCAACGTCCTGACTTTC
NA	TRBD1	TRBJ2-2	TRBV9	CASSVKGQGTGELFF	TGTGCCAGCAGCGTCAAGGGACAGGGCACCGGGGAGCTGTTTTTT
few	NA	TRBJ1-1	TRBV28	CASNIMAGMELF	TGTGCCAGCAACATTATGGCGGGTATGGAGTTATTT
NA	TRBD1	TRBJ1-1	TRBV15	CATSTGTGSEAFF	TGTGCCACCAGCACCGGGACAGGTTCTGAAGCTTTCTTT
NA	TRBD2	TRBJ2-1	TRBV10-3	CAISDWERDGNEQFF	TGTGCCATCAGTGACTGGGAGCGGGATGGCAATGAGCAGTTCTTC
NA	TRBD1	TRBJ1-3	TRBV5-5	CASSSGTVLAGNTIYF	TGTGCCAGCAGCTCCGGGACAGTACTCGCTGGAAACACCATATATTTT
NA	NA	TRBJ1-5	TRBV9	CASSVDGGQGQPQHF	TGTGCCAGCAGCGTAGACGGGGGGCAGGGTCAGCCCCAGCATTTT
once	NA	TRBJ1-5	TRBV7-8	CASSLGDYSNQPQHF	TGTGCCAGCAGCTTAGGCGATTATAGCAATCAGCCCCAGCATTTT
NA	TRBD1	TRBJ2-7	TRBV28	CASRSGTGFEQYF	TGTGCCAGTCGGTCCGGGACAGGGTTCGAGCAGTACTTC
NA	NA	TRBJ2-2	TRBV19	CASSIAITRTGELFF	TGTGCCAGTAGTATAGCAATCACACGCACCGGGGAGCTGTTTTTT
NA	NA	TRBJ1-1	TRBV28	CASSLRESATEAFF	TGTGCCAGCAGTTTAAGGGAGTCGGCCACTGAAGCTTTCTTT
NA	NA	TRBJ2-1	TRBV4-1	CASSQGLGGMSYNEQFF	TGCGCCAGCAGCCAAGGGCTTGGGGGCATGTCCTACAATGAGCAGTTCTTC
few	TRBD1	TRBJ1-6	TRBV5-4	CASSSMTGPNSPLHF	TGTGCCAGCAGCTCCATGACAGGGCCTAATTCACCCCTCCACTTT
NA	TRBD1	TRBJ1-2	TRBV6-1	CASSETGAGGSYGYTF	TGTGCCAGCAGTGAAACGGGGGCAGGGGGCTCCTATGGCTACACCTTC
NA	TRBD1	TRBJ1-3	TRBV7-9	CASSIATGQGGNTIYF	TGTGCCAGTTCAATTGCAACGGGACAGGGTGGAAACACCATATATTTT
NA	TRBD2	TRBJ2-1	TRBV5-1	CASSLAPSGGYNEQFF	TGCGCCAGCAGCTTGGCGCCTAGCGGGGGGTACAATGAGCAGTTCTTC
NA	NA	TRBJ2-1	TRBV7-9	CASSLLNEQFF	TGTGCCAGCAGCTTACTCAATGAGCAGTTCTTC
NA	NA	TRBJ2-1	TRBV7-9	CASNSVAAAEQFF	TGTGCCAGCAATTCTGTTGCGGCGGCTGAGCAGTTCTTC
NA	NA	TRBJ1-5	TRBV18	CASSPTGRWPQHF	TGTGCCAGCTCACCTACAGGGCGTTGGCCCCAGCATTTT
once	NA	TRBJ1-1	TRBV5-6	CASSSYTEAFF	TGTGCCAGCAGCTCCTACACTGAAGCTTTCTTT
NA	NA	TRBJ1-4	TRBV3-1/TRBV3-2	CASSQLTGGKLFF	TGTGCCAGCAGCCAATTAACGGGTGGGAAACTGTTTTTT
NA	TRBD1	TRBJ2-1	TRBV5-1	CASKTQGFDEQFF	TGCGCCAGCAAAACACAGGGGTTTGATGAGCAGTTCTTC
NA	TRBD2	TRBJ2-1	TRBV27	CASSPPAGLAGGPRYNEQFF	TGTGCCAGCAGTCCACCGGCAGGACTAGCGGGAGGGCCGCGGTACAATGAGCAGTTCTTC
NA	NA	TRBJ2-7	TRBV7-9	CASSGQSASYEQYF	TGTGCCAGCAGCGGACAGTCTGCTTCCTACGAGCAGTACTTC
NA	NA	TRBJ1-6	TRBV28	CASSSRVGGGSPLHF	TGTGCCAGCAGTTCCCGAGTGGGGGGAGGATCACCCCTCCACTTT
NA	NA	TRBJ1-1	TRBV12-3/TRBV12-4	CASRLGANTEAFF	TGTGCCAGCAGATTAGGAGCGAACACTGAAGCTTTCTTT
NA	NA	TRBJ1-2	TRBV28	CASSFSAGGYTF	TGTGCCAGCAGTTTTTCGGCGGGTGGCTACACCTTC
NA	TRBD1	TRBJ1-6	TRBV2	CASNPQGINSPLHF	TGTGCCAGCAACCCACAGGGGATAAATTCACCCCTCCACTTT
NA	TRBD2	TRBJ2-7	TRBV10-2	CASNPSGSSYEQYF	TGCGCCAGTAACCCTAGCGGGAGCTCATACGAGCAGTACTTC
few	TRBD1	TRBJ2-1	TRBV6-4	CASSDWDRGVNEQFF	TGTGCCAGCAGTGACTGGGACAGGGGTGTCAATGAGCAGTTCTTC
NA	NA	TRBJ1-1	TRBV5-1	CASSLALNTEAFF	TGCGCCAGCAGCTTGGCGTTGAACACTGAAGCTTTCTTT
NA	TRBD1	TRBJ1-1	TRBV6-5	CASSYAGQGLNTEAFF	TGTGCCAGCAGTTACGCGGGACAGGGGTTGAACACTGAAGCTTTCTTT
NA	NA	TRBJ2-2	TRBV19	CASSIAGMTNTGELFF	TGTGCCAGTAGTATAGCTGGCATGACGAACACCGGGGAGCTGTTTTTT
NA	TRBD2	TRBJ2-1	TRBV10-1	CASSEAGVINEQFF	TGCGCCAGCAGTGAAGCGGGGGTGATCAATGAGCAGTTCTTC
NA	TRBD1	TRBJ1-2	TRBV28	CASSTPTQGNYGYTF	TGTGCCAGCAGTACCCCCACACAGGGGAACTATGGCTACACCTTC
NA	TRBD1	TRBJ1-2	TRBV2	CASTKGQGDGYTF	TGTGCCAGCACCAAGGGACAGGGGGATGGCTACACCTTC